This T cell receptor (beta chain) derives from a study of cytomegalovirus exposure and HLA in healthy donors. Whole-study findings and limits: The study listed roughly 150 cytomegalovirus-associated TCR beta chains. An apparent linkage of common viral pathogens to several of the most significant clusters emerged in a later analysis.

V trimming: 5 bases; J trimming: 3 bases; junction bases outside the gene matches: 6. Germline lookup yields CDR1 SGHTA and CDR2 FQGTGA. The CDR3 extends over 16 amino acids. Turning to this clone: Antigen specificity is unknown.

This PCR relied on a set of 60 Vbeta primers and 13 Jbeta primers. Here immunoSEQ multiplex PCR was the method, and the copy in TCRdb shows in-frame clones only, minus some. The table records about 120,000 clones, under 85% of them present only once. The sequenced material came from PBMCs. The chain recombines TRBV7-3 with TRBJ2-1, with TRBD2 matching 11 bases. The TCR sequence derives from a middle-aged man in good health and CMV-seropositive. This CDR3 is CASSDSGGAGYNEQFF. The DNA for the CDR3 is TGTGCCAGCAGCGATAGCGGGGGGGCCGGCTACAATGAGCAGTTCTTC.